The present T cell receptor (beta chain) was sequenced within a study of T cells in Graves' hyperthyroidism and ophthalmopathy (dated by TCRdb to between 2017 and 2020). Regarding the research as a whole: Peripheral blood was collected at initial diagnosis, before any treatment. TCR V-J signatures able to tell the groups apart were searched for in a discovery cohort of 90 to 100 patients, of whom more than 40 had Graves' ophthalmopathy and about 60 had stable Graves' hyperthyroidism. Whether ophthalmopathy could be predicted prospectively was tested in an independent validation cohort made up of under 20 hyperthyroidism patients plus 17 patients who later progressed to ophthalmopathy. The roughly 94 discovery patients were randomly divided into training and test sets at a 7:3 ratio. In several Graves' hyperthyroidism patients, the study also compared T-cell repertoires from thyroid tissue with T-cell repertoires from blood. Once sampling was done, hyperthyroidism patients were given methimazole at a starting dose of 30 mg daily, whereas ophthalmopathy patients were given high-dose intravenous methylprednisolone. The paper describes TCR Vbeta CDR3 sequencing of 120 to 150 peripheral blood samples, made up of roughly 40 ophthalmopathy patients, roughly 80 hyperthyroidism patients and 17 progressor patients. The paper's findings and limits, for the study overall: Most expanded thyroid clonotypes (frequency above 0.001) were also detected in blood, suggesting blood repertoires may reflect thyroid immune responses. Sample size was not statistically predetermined, and blinding of investigators to group allocation was not performed. During validation, the model predicted progression to ophthalmopathy a median of around 7 months ahead of onset, with more than 60% sensitivity and 72% to 80% specificity. A model built on a 13 V-J signature distinguished ophthalmopathy from stable hyperthyroidism, reaching 87.88% sensitivity and about 81% specificity in cross-validation and 80%/75% in testing.

Comments on this clonotype: The specificity of this receptor is unknown. This may come from a read error, since a much larger clone is one base off.

The TCR beta CDR3 regions were amplified from RNA transcripts. A first-round RT-PCR of the TCR CDR3 used the HTBI primer set with the Qiagen OneStep RT-PCR kit. Libraries were constructed in a second round of multiplex PCR, after which size selection and purification were performed. Libraries were sequenced paired-end with 100 bp reads on an Illumina HiSeq2000. The study's processing was this. SOAPnuke was used to process the raw data, removing reads that contained adapters or uncalled bases, had a mean Phred below 15, or lacked an exact match to the constant primer or identifier. High-quality paired reads were merged with COPE v1.2.5, and unique nucleotide sequences were defined as clonotypes. Clonotypes were aligned to IMGT TRBV, TRBD and TRBJ reference segments using MiTCR v1.1. The analysis included only V-J combinations with a frequency above 0.0001, which together covered more than 99% of the repertoires. A TCS score was defined as the ratio of F50 (clonal expansion) to E x V (chaos), with BLOSUM62-based TCRdist applied between CDR3 peptides within each V-J. Welch's t-statistics and random forest reduced roughly 540 V-J features to under 15, which were used in a naive Bayes classifier (R e1071). TCRdb reran the public reads through fastp at Q25 and MiXCR, keeping productive beta chains. Each entry is one CDR3 protein sequence, shown with its most common DNA and genes. Clone size and V and J calls follow TCRdb, not the original study. Counted in this sample were more than 350,000 distinct CDR3 sequences; roughly 15% of them appeared once. The ten largest make up about 20% of the sample.

In the ophthalmopathy patients, disease was moderately to severely active, with a Clinical Activity Score of 3 or more, a NOSPECS grade of 4 or more, and a duration of less than 3 months. Any patient with an uncontrolled infection, another autoimmune disease, pregnancy or lactation was excluded. Diagnoses were established on the basis of clinical symptoms, serum thyroxine and TRAb, thyroid ultrasound, and orbital computed tomography. PBMCs were isolated from approximately 10 ml of fresh peripheral blood by Ficoll-Paque density gradient centrifugation. Total RNA was extracted with Trizol reagent, and quality was checked on an Agilent 2100 Bioanalyzer. Including the terminal cysteine and phenylalanine, the CDR3 comprises 15 residues. Left in the record is the CDR3 DNA by itself, 45 bases read in frame from the first base. CDR1 and CDR2, per the germline V gene, are SGHTA and FQGNSA.

The sequence links TRBV7-2 to TRBJ2-5; D gene: possibly TRBD2, on 7 matching bases. The DNA matches TRBJ2-1 better at its end, which makes the J call doubtful. Specimen: blood. This receptor was obtained from a woman aged 25 to 39 with Graves' ophthalmopathy. The DNA sequence is given as TGTGCCAGCAGTGAAGGATGGGGGGGCATAGAGACCCAGTTCTTC. This sequence encodes CASSEGWGGIETQFF.